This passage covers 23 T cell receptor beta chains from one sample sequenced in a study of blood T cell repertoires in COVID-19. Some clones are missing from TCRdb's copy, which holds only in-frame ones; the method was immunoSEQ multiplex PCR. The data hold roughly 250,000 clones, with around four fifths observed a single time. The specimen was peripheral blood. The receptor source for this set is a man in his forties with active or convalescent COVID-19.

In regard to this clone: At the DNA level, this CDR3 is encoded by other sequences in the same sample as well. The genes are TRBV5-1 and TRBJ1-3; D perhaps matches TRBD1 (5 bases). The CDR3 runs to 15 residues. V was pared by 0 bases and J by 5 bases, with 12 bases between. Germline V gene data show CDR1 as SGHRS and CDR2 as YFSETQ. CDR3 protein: CASSLAGQGRNTIYF. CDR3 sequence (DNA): TGCGCCAGCAGCTTGGCTGGCCAGGGAAGAAACACCATATATTTT.

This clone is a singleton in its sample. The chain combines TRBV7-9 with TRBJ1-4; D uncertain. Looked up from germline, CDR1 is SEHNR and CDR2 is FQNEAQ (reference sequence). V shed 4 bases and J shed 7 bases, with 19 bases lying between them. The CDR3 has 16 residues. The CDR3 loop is CASSSLIPGWGEKLFF. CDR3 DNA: TGTGCCAGCAGCTCCCTAATTCCGGGGTGGGGTGAAAAACTGTTTTTT.

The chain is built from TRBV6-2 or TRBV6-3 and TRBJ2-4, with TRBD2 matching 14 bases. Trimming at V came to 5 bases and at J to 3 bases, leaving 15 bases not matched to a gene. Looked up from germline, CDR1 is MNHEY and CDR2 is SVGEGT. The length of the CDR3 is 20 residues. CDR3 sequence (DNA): TGTGCCAGCAGTCCCACACCCGGGACTAGCGGGAGTAGGGTCAAAAACATTCAGTACTTC. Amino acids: CASSPTPGTSGSRVKNIQYF.

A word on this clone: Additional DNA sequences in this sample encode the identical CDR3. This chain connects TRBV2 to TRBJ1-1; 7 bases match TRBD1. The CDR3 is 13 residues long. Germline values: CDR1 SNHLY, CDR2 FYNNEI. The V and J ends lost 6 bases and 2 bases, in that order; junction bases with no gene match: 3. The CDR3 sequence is CASRGQPNTEAFF. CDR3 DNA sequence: TGTGCCAGCAGGGGACAGCCTAACACTGAAGCTTTCTTT. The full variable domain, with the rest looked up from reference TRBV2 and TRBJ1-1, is EPEVTQTPSHQVTQMGQEVILRCVPISNHLYFYWYRQILGQKVEFLVSFYNNEISEKSEIFDDQFSVERPDGSNFTLKIRSTKLEDSAMYFCASRGQPNTEAFFGQGTRLTVV.

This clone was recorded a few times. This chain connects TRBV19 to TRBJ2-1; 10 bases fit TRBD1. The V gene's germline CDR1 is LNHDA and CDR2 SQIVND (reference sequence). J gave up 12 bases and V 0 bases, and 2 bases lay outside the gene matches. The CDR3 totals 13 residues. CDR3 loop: CASSIDWTGGQFF. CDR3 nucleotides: TGTGCCAGTAGTATAGATTGGACAGGGGGGCAGTTCTTC.

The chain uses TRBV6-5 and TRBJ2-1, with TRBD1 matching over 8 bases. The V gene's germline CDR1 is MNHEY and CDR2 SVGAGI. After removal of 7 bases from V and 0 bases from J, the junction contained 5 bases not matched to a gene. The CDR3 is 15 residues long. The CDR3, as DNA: TGTGCCAGCATTACCGGGACAGGCTCCTACAATGAGCAGTTCTTC. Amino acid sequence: CASITGTGSYNEQFF.

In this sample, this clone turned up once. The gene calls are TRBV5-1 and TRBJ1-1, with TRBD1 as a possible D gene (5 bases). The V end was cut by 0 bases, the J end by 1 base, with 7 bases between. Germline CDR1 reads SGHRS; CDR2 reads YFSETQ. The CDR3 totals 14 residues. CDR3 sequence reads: CASSLEGSNTEAFF. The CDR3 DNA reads TGCGCCAGCAGCTTGGAGGGGTCGAACACTGAAGCTTTCTTT.

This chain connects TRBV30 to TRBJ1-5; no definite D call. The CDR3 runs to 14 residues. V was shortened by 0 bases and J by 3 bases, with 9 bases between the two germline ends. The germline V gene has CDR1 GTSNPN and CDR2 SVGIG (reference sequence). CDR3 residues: CAWSVQHLNQPQHF. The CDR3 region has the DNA TGTGCCTGGAGTGTACAACATCTCAATCAGCCCCAGCATTTT.

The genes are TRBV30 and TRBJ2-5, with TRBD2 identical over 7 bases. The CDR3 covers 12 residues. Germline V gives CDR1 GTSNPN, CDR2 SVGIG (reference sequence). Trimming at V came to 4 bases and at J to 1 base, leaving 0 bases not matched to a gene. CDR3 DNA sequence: TGTGCCTGGACTAGCGGCCAAGAGACCCAGTACTTC. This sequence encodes CAWTSGQETQYF.

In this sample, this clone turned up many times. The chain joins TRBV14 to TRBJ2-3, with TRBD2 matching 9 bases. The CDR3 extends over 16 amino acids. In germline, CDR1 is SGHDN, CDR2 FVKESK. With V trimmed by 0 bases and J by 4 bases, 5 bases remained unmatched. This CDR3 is CASSQDRTSAPDTQYF. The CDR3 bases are TGTGCCAGCAGCCAAGACAGGACTAGCGCCCCAGATACGCAGTATTTT.

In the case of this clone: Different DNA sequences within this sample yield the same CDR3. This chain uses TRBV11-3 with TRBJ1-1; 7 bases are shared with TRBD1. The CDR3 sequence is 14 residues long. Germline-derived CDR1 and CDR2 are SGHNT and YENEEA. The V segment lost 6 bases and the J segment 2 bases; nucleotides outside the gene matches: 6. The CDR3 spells CASSLGTVNTEAFF. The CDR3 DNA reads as TGTGCCAGCAGTCTTGGGACAGTTAACACTGAAGCTTTCTTT.

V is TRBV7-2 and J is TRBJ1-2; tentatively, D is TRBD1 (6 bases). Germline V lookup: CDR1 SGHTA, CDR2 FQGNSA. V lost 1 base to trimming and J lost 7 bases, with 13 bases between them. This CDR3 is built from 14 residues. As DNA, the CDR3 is TGTGCCAGCAGCTTAGAGATTGGGGGCATTGGCTACACCTTC. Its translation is CASSLEIGGIGYTF.

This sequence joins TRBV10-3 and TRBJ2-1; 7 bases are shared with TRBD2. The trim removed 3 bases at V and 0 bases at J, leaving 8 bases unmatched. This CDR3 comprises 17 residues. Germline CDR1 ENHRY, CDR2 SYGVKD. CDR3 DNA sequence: TGTGCCATCAGTGATACCTTTGGCGGGAGCTCCTACAATGAGCAGTTCTTC. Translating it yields CAISDTFGGSSYNEQFF.

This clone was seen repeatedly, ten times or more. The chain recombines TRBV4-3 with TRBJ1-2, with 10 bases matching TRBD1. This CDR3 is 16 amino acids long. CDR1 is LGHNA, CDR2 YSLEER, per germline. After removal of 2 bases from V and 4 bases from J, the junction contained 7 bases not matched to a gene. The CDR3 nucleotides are TGCGCCAGCAGCCAATCCGGGACAGGGGAGACCTATGGCTACACCTTC. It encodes CASSQSGTGETYGYTF.

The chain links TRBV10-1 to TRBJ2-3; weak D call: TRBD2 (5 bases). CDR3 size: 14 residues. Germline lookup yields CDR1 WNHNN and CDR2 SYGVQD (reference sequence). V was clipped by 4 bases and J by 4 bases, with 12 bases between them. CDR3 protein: CASSAGSRADTQYF. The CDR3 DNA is TGCGCCAGCAGTGCGGGTTCGCGGGCAGATACGCAGTATTTT.

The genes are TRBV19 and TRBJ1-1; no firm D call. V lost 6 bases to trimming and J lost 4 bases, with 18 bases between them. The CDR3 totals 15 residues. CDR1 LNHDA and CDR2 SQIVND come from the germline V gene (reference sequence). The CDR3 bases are TGTGCCAGTAGACTTAAAACAGTCTTAGGCACTGAAGCTTTCTTT. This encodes CASRLKTVLGTEAFF.

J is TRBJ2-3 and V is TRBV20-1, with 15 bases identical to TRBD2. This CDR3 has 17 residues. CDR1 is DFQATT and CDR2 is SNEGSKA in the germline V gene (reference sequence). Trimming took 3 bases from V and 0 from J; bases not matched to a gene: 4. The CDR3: CSASGGLAGGSTDTQYF. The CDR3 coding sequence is TGCAGTGCTAGTGGGGGACTAGCGGGGGGCAGCACAGATACGCAGTATTTT.

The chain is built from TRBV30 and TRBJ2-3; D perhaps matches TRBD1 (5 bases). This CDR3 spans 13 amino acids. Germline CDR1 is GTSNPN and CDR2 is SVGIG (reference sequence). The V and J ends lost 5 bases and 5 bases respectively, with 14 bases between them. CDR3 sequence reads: CAWCCRAVDTQYF. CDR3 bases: TGTGCCTGGTGTTGCAGGGCGGTAGATACGCAGTATTTT. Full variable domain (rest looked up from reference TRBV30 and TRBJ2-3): SQTIHQWPATLVQPVGSPLSLECTVEGTSNPNLYWYRQAAGRGLQLLFYSVGIGQISSEVPQNLSASRPQDRQFILSSKKLLLSDSGFYLCAWCCRAVDTQYFGPGTRLTVL.

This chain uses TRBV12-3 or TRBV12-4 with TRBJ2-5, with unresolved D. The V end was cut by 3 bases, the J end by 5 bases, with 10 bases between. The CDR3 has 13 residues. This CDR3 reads CASSFRPGETQYF. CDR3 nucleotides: TGTGCCAGCAGTTTTCGGCCCGGGGAGACCCAGTACTTC.

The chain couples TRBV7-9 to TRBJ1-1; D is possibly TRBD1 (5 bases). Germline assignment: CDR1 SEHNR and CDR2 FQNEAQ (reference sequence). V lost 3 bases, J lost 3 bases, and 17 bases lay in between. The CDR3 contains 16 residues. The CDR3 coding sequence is TGTGCCAGCAGCTTTCCGGCAGGGACTAAGGACACTGAAGCTTTCTTT. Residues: CASSFPAGTKDTEAFF.

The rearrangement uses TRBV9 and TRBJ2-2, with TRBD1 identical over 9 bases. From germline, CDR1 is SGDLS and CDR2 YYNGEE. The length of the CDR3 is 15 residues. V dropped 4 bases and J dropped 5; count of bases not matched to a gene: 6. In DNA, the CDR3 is TGTGCCAGCAGCTTGGGTGGGACAGGGACCGGGGAGCTGTTTTTT. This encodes CASSLGGTGTGELFF.

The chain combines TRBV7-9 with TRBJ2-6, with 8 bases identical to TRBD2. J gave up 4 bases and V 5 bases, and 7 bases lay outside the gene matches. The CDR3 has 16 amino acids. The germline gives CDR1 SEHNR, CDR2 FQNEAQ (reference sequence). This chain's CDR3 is CASSRAGGAGANVLTF. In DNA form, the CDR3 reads TGTGCCAGCAGCCGGGCGGGGGGAGCCGGGGCCAACGTCCTGACTTTC.

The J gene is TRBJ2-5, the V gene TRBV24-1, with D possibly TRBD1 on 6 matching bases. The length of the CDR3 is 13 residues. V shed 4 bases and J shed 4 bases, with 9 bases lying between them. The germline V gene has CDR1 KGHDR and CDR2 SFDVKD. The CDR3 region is CATSEAGVETQYF. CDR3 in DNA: TGTGCCACCAGTGAGGCAGGGGTAGAGACCCAGTACTTC.